This T cell receptor beta chain was profiled in a study of shared clonotypes between healthy human individuals. Study-level points and caveats: With a handful of donors compared, 4% to 5.5% of naive CD4 clonotypes were shared. Sequencing depth was a factor that was expected to affect clonotype sharing among donors.

The CDR3 has 13 amino acids. With 6 bases removed from V and 0 bases from J, the gap between germline ends came to 8 bases. CDR1 and CDR2 (germline): MNHNS, SASEGT. A note on this clone: Its target is not known.

DNA at about 200 ng, 25,000 to 35,000 T cell genomes, went into sorted-subset replicate PCRs. Profiling relied on immunoSEQ multiplex PCR, and the TCRdb table lists in-frame clones only, not all of them. The table lists fewer than 1.4 million clones, approximately 80% of them singletons. This clonotype was obtained from a man aged 18-30 years in good health. Some clones in this sample may be carry-over from other donors' samples. The V call is TRBV6-1, the J call TRBJ1-1; maybe TRBD1 (6 bases). Source material: memory CD4+ T cells from PBMCs. Indicated subset: CD45RA-negative fraction. The CDR3 spells CASRTGVNTEAFF. DNA of the CDR3: TGTGCCAGCAGGACAGGAGTGAACACTGAAGCTTTCTTT.